These 28 T cell receptor beta chains originate from one sample sequenced in a study of T cells in Graves' hyperthyroidism and ophthalmopathy. Authors of the study amplified TCR beta CDR3 regions from RNA transcripts. During a first-round RT-PCR of the TCR CDR3, the HTBI primer set was used. TCRdb ran MiXCR on the multiplex PCR reads and lists one entry per CDR3 protein. Of some 510,000 distinct CDR3 sequences in the sample, around 46% were seen once. The sample consisted of peripheral blood or thyroid tissue (not recorded which). The receptor source for this set is a woman between 18 and 29 years old with Graves' hyperthyroidism.

The gene calls are TRBV11-1 and TRBJ1-4; the D is unclear. The germline V and J ends were trimmed by 5 bases and 8 bases, with 21 bases remaining between them. Germline lookup yields CDR1 SGHAT and CDR2 FQDESV (reference sequence). The CDR3 runs to 16 residues. DNA of the CDR3: TGTGCCAGCAGCCTATTTTCGACTCCCTTGAGGGAAAAACTGTTTTTT. Its protein is CASSLFSTPLREKLFF.

The rearrangement joins TRBV20-1 to TRBJ1-2; D possibly corresponds to TRBD1 (6 bases). This CDR3 contains 13 residues. Trimming removed 3 bases at V and 4 bases at J, with 12 bases between. Germline loops: CDR1 DFQATT, CDR2 SNEGSKA (reference sequence). The DNA of the CDR3 is TGCAGTGCTAGTGGACCGGACAGCTATGGCTACACCTTC. It specifies CSASGPDSYGYTF.

This clonotype came up a few times. The rearrangement links TRBV20-1 to TRBJ2-7, with D tentatively TRBD1 (5 bases). Per the germline V gene, CDR1 is DFQATT and CDR2 is SNEGSKA (reference sequence). Trimming cost V 1 base and J 3 bases, with 13 bases left between them. This CDR3 is built from 14 residues. CDR3 sequence: CSARGMDNIYEQYF. The CDR3 DNA follows: TGCAGTGCTAGAGGGATGGACAATATCTACGAGCAGTACTTC.

This clonotype showed up many times. This chain connects TRBV2 to TRBJ1-2; D not resolved. The germline V gene has CDR1 SNHLY and CDR2 FYNNEI. The CDR3 totals 14 residues. The V end was cut by 5 bases, the J end by 5 bases, with 15 bases between. CDR3 sequence: CASSLLASEYGYTF. CDR3 nucleotides: TGTGCCAGCAGTTTATTAGCTTCAGAGTATGGCTACACCTTC. The variable domain in full, with the rest retrieved from reference TRBV2 and TRBJ1-2, is EPEVTQTPSHQVTQMGQEVILRCVPISNHLYFYWYRQILGQKVEFLVSFYNNEISEKSEIFDDQFSVERPDGSNFTLKIRSTKLEDSAMYFCASSLLASEYGYTFGSGTRLTVV.

This clonotype has a handful of counts. The rearrangement links TRBV7-2 to TRBJ2-5, with 8 bases fitting TRBD1. Looked up from germline, CDR1 is SGHTA and CDR2 is FQGNSA. Unmatched junction bases numbered 5, after V lost 6 bases and J lost 5 bases. The CDR3 extends over 13 amino acids. The CDR3 is CASSSRTGETQYF. CDR3 sequence (DNA): TGTGCCAGCAGTTCCCGGACAGGGGAGACCCAGTACTTC.

This clonotype was seen at least ten times. V is TRBV7-2 and J is TRBJ1-3; D gene unclear. V dropped 5 bases and J dropped 1 base, with 6 bases sitting between them. This CDR3 is built from 13 residues. Looked up from germline, CDR1 is SGHTA and CDR2 is FQGNSA. The CDR3 DNA reads TGTGCCAGCAGCGGCCGATCTGGAAACACCATATATTTT. This sequence encodes CASSGRSGNTIYF.

To note about this clonotype: Possible read error: a much larger clone is one base away. The chain joins TRBV10-3 to TRBJ1-2; TRBD1 aligns across 8 bases. In germline, CDR1 is ENHRY, CDR2 SYGVKD. CDR3 length equals 16 residues. In nucleotides, the CDR3 is TGTGCCAGCAGTGAAGCATTGGGACAGGCGCACTATAGCTACACCTTC. Its translation: CASSEALGQAHYSYTF.

This rearrangement joins TRBV12-3 or TRBV12-4 to TRBJ2-5; 7 bases align to TRBD2. The CDR3 consists of 15 residues. V lost 3 bases and J lost 5; bases outside the gene matches: 9. The CDR3 coding sequence is TGTGCCAGCAGTTTCCCAGCGGGATCGGGGGAGACCCAGTACTTC. Its translation is CASSFPAGSGETQYF.

Concerning this clonotype: A clone one base away is much larger, so this may be a read error. The chain links TRBV10-3 to TRBJ2-7; 9 nucleotides match TRBD1. Germline loops: CDR1 ENHRY, CDR2 SYGVKD. The CDR3 is 12 residues long. The CDR3 nucleotides are TGTGCCCTCGGACAGGGGTCGTACGGGCAGTACTTC. Translation: CALGQGSYGQYF.

The J gene is TRBJ1-2, the V gene TRBV29-1; TRBD1 agrees at 7 bases. Germline V gene lookup returns CDR1 SQVTM and CDR2 ANQGSEA. The CDR3 is 12 amino acids. The ends lost 8 bases at V and 7 bases at J; junction bases unmatched: 10. For the CDR3, the DNA is TGCAGCTTAGTCGACAGGGATAGTGGCTACACCTTC. Protein product: CSLVDRDSGYTF.

This clonotype was seen only a few times. The chain is built from TRBV11-1 and TRBJ1-1, with TRBD1 matching 7 bases. J gave up 8 bases and V 6 bases, and 9 bases lay outside the gene matches. Germline assignment: CDR1 SGHAT and CDR2 FQDESV (reference sequence). The CDR3 length is 13 residues. The CDR3 here is CASRDQGGPEAFF. CDR3 nucleotide sequence: TGTGCCAGCAGAGATCAGGGGGGCCCGGAAGCTTTCTTT.

The sample holds many counts of this clonotype. The chain joins TRBV7-2 to TRBJ1-2; a possible D gene is TRBD1 (5 bases). The CDR3 spans 13 residues. Trimming left V 3 bases short and J 4 bases short, with 9 bases between. The V gene's germline CDR1 is SGHTA and CDR2 FQGNSA. The CDR3 sequence is CASSFDRSYGYTF. In nucleotides, the CDR3 is TGTGCCAGCAGCTTCGACAGATCCTATGGCTACACCTTC.

V is TRBV20-1 and J is TRBJ1-1; D not resolved. V was cut by 7 bases and J by 1 base, with 13 bases left in between. Germline V gene sequence: CDR1 DFQATT, CDR2 SNEGSKA (reference sequence). This CDR3 spans 13 amino acids. The CDR3 loop is CSVRRQQNTEAFF. The CDR3 DNA follows: TGCAGTGTCCGTCGACAACAGAACACTGAAGCTTTCTTT.

The V call is TRBV29-1, the J call TRBJ2-7, with a weak D call TRBD1 (7 bases). The CDR3 is 14 residues long. Deletions cut 5 bases from V and 5 bases from J, with 19 bases between. The germline CDR1 and CDR2 sequences are SQVTM and ANQGSEA. CDR3 sequence: CSVMGGQGVNEQYF. As DNA, the CDR3 is TGCAGCGTTATGGGAGGTCAGGGGGTAAACGAGCAGTACTTC.

This chain connects TRBV5-1 to TRBJ2-7; 7 bases align to TRBD2. CDR3 length equals 13 residues. Germline assignment: CDR1 SGHRS and CDR2 YFSETQ. Trimming removed 0 bases from V and 6 bases from J; junction bases left unmatched: 3. The CDR3 DNA reads TGCGCCAGCAGCTTGGATACGGGAGGCGAGCAGTACTTC. As protein: CASSLDTGGEQYF. Variable domain in full (rest from reference TRBV5-1 and TRBJ2-7): KAGVTQTPRYLIKTRGQQVTLSCSPISGHRSVSWYQQTPGQGLQFLFEYFSETQRNKGNFPGRFSGRQFSNSRSEMNVSTLELGDSALYLCASSLDTGGEQYFGPGTRLTVT.

The chain carries TRBV7-9 and TRBJ1-3; D not resolved. V shed 5 bases and J shed 2 bases, with 16 bases lying between them. CDR3 length equals 16 residues. From germline, CDR1 is SEHNR and CDR2 FQNEAQ (reference sequence). The DNA of the CDR3 is TGTGCCAGCAGCCGAGGCGGGAGTAGCACTGGAAACACCATATATTTT. Translating it yields CASSRGGSSTGNTIYF.

About this clonotype: This may be a read error: a much more frequent sequence differs by one nucleotide. Written as DNA, the CDR3 is TGCAGTGGGGTGCATTCCTCCTATAATTCACCCCTCCACTTT. Translated: CSGVHSSYNSPLHF. This sequence joins TRBV20-1 and TRBJ1-6, with D uncertain. Per germline, CDR1 DFQATT and CDR2 SNEGSKA (reference sequence). This CDR3 contains 14 residues. The V and J ends lost 7 bases and 0 bases respectively, with 10 bases between them.

This clonotype was observed a single time. The chain joins TRBV7-9 to TRBJ1-4; TRBD1 aligns across 7 bases. The CDR3 extends over 16 amino acids. V was pared by 4 bases and J by 5 bases, with 10 bases of the junction left unmatched. CDR1 and CDR2 from the germline V gene are SEHNR and FQNEAQ (reference sequence). The CDR3, as DNA: TGTGCCAGCAGCTCGCGTCCGGGACAGCTCAATGAAAAACTGTTTTTT. Its protein product is CASSSRPGQLNEKLFF.

Only a few counts were recorded for this clonotype. The CDR3 region is CASSTGQGIRNTF. The DNA of the CDR3 is TGTGCCAGCAGCACCGGACAGGGTATTAGAAACACCTTC. The chain couples TRBV7-3 to TRBJ1-2, with 8 bases identical to TRBD1. Germline V lookup: CDR1 SGHTA, CDR2 FQGTGA. The CDR3 consists of 13 residues. J gave up 12 bases and V 5 bases, and 11 bases lay outside the gene matches.

The chain joins TRBV29-1 to TRBJ1-1; no clear D gene. Germline CDR1 and CDR2: SQVTM and ANQGSEA. This CDR3 spans 13 amino acids. V dropped 4 bases and J dropped 1 base, with 10 bases sitting between them. The CDR3 sequence is CSVGTSGNTEAFF. For the CDR3, the DNA is TGCAGCGTTGGGACTAGCGGGAACACTGAAGCTTTCTTT.

This clonotype was observed many times. The V and J genes are TRBV7-2 and TRBJ1-6, with D possibly TRBD1 on 5 matching bases. Trimming stripped 4 bases from V and 7 bases from J, with 17 bases between. CDR3 size: 16 residues. Germline V lookup: CDR1 SGHTA, CDR2 FQGNSA. CDR3 sequence: CASSSYDWGGNSPLHF. Here the CDR3 DNA reads TGTGCCAGCAGCTCCTACGACTGGGGGGGGAATTCACCCCTCCACTTT.

This CDR3 reads CSVEDLETQYF. The CDR3 DNA follows: TGCAGCGTTGAAGATCTGGAGACCCAGTACTTC. The rearrangement links TRBV29-1 to TRBJ2-5, with D unresolved. CDR3 length equals 11 residues. Looked up from germline, CDR1 is SQVTM and CDR2 is ANQGSEA. Deletions cut 0 bases from V and 5 bases from J, with 4 bases between.

This clonotype was seen only a few times. The chain employs TRBV20-1 and TRBJ2-5; 12 bases are a match to TRBD2. With 3 bases clipped from V and 3 bases from J, the junction kept 14 bases outside the gene matches. The CDR3 is made up of 18 amino acids. Germline V gene lookup returns CDR1 DFQATT and CDR2 SNEGSKA (reference sequence). CDR3: CSASALAGGPLGEETQYF. The CDR3 bases are TGCAGTGCTAGTGCCCTAGCGGGAGGGCCACTGGGAGAAGAGACCCAGTACTTC.

Only a few counts were recorded for this clonotype. This rearrangement joins TRBV7-8 to TRBJ2-5; D may correspond to TRBD1 or TRBD2 (6 bases each). The CDR3 spans 16 residues. Germline assignment: CDR1 SGHVS and CDR2 FQNEAQ. Trimming took 6 bases from V and 5 from J, leaving 22 bases between them. CDR3 sequence: CASSFSGGKRGETQYF. As DNA, the CDR3 is TGTGCCAGCAGTTTCTCTGGCGGGAAAAGGGGGGAGACCCAGTACTTC. Together with reference TRBV7-8 and TRBJ2-5, the CDR3 gives the full variable domain: GAGVSQSPRYKVAKRGQDVALRCDPISGHVSLFWYQQALGQGPEFLTYFQNEAQLDKSGLPSDRFFAERPEGSVSTLKIQRTQQEDSAVYLCASSFSGGKRGETQYFGPGTRLLVL.

This clonotype was picked up a small number of times. The chain joins TRBV7-6 to TRBJ2-7; D may be TRBD1 (6 bases). The germline V gene encodes CDR1 SGHVS and CDR2 FNYEAQ. V lost 2 bases, J lost 9 bases, and 20 bases lay in between. This CDR3 is 15 amino acids long. CDR3 coding DNA: TGTGCCAGCAGCTTAAGGGGCAGGGGAATTGAGAGGCAGTACTTC. This sequence encodes CASSLRGRGIERQYF.

This clonotype was seen ten or more times. Its ends do not fully match the called genes, so a read error is possible. V is TRBV25-1 and J is TRBJ1-2; D gene unclear. Looked up from germline, CDR1 is MGHDK and CDR2 is SYGVNS. The CDR3 covers 14 residues. CDR3 sequence reads: CASSEWARSYGCTF. CDR3 bases: TGTGCCAGCAGTGAATGGGCCAGAAGCTATGGCTGCACCTTC.

This clonotype was detected only once. The J gene is TRBJ1-5, the V gene TRBV2; D is perhaps TRBD1 (5 bases). CDR1 and CDR2 (germline): SNHLY, FYNNEI. The CDR3 spans 15 residues. V was pared by 5 bases and J by 2 bases, with 13 bases between. The CDR3 sequence: CASSREGNGNQPQHF. The CDR3 DNA is TGTGCCAGCAGTCGGGAGGGGAACGGCAATCAGCCCCAGCATTTT.

The V call is TRBV29-1, the J call TRBJ1-5; D may be TRBD1 (6 bases). V was shortened by 1 base and J by 7 bases, with 11 bases between the two germline ends. Germline V gene sequence: CDR1 SQVTM, CDR2 ANQGSEA. This CDR3 has 13 amino acids. CDR3 protein: CSVEVLGGQPQHF. CDR3 coding DNA: TGCAGCGTTGAAGTTTTAGGGGGGCAGCCCCAGCATTTT.